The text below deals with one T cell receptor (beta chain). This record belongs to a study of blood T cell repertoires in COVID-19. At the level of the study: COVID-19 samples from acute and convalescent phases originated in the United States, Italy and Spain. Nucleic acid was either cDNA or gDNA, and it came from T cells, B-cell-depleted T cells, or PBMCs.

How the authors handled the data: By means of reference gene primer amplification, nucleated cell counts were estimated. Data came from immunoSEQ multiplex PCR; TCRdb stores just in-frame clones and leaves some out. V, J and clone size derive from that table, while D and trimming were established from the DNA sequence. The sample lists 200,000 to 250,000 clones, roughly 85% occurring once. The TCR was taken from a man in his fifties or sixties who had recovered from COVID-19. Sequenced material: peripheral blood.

Here the CDR3 reads CASSSPGANQPQHF. The CDR3 coding sequence is TGTGCCAGCAGCAGCCCAGGGGCTAATCAGCCCCAGCATTTT. The J gene is TRBJ1-5, the V gene TRBV28; TRBD1 might be the D (6 bases). Germline V gene data show CDR1 as MDHEN and CDR2 as SYDVKM. CDR3 length: 14 residues. V lost 6 bases to trimming and J lost 4 bases, with 13 bases between them.